Listed here are 11 T cell receptor beta chains from one sample, sequenced in a study of read filtering for tumor transcriptome and immune sequencing. The library was built from about 0.4 ug RNA with molecular barcoded adaptors for alpha/delta and beta/gamma chains. MiXCR was run by TCRdb on the reads, yielding one entry per CDR3 protein. Of roughly 90,000 distinct CDR3 sequences detected, approximately 13% appear once; the ten largest clones hold approximately 15%. Sequencing used a population of CD138-negative cells sorted from bone marrow. These receptors were collected from a donor aged 40 or over with multiple myeloma.

This clonotype showed up just a few times. The chain has TRBV6-6 and TRBJ1-3; TRBD1 matches 8 bases. CDR1 is MNHNY, CDR2 SVGAGI, per germline (reference sequence). The CDR3 extends over 14 amino acids. V shed 5 bases, J shed 4 bases, and the junction held 4 bases outside the gene matches. CDR3 protein: CASSLGQGGNTIYF. Written as DNA, the CDR3 is TGTGCCAGCAGTCTCGGACAGGGAGGAAACACCATATATTTT.

This clonotype was observed a few times. The chain employs TRBV24-1 and TRBJ1-5; 7 bases match TRBD1. Germline values: CDR1 KGHDR, CDR2 SFDVKD. V lost 4 bases to trimming and J lost 11 bases; unmatched junction nucleotides: 13. This CDR3 is 15 amino acids long. The CDR3 here is CATSDAGTETSSQHF. CDR3 nucleotide sequence: TGTGCCACCAGTGACGCCGGGACAGAAACGAGTTCCCAGCATTTT.

This clonotype has just a few counts. It may be a read error: a sequence one base away is much more abundant. The chain employs TRBV24-1 and TRBJ2-7; D may be TRBD1 (6 bases). The germline V gene encodes CDR1 KGHDR and CDR2 SFDVKD. The CDR3 contains 16 residues. V lost 5 bases to trimming and J lost 0 bases, with 16 bases between them. CDR3 loop: CATSGSTGMASYEQYF. The CDR3 coding sequence is TGTGCCACCAGTGGCTCAACAGGGATGGCCTCCTACGAGCAGTACTTC.

This clonotype was counted many times. This chain links TRBV5-1 with TRBJ2-6, with TRBD1 identical over 7 bases. J lost 0 bases, V lost 1 base, and 4 bases had no gene match. The CDR3 is 17 amino acids. Germline CDR1 and CDR2: SGHRS and YFSETQ. The CDR3, as DNA: TGCGCCAGCAGCTTGTGGGACAGCTCCTCTGGGGCCAACGTCCTGACTTTC. Protein product: CASSLWDSSSGANVLTF.

There are many counts of this clonotype. J is TRBJ2-1 and V is TRBV3-1; D ambiguous. V lost 0 bases and J lost 2, with 8 bases in between. The length of the CDR3 is 15 residues. CDR1 is LGHDT, CDR2 YNNKEL, per germline (reference sequence). The chain's CDR3 is CASSQEHVPYNEQFF. The CDR3 DNA follows: TGTGCCAGCAGCCAAGAGCATGTTCCCTACAATGAGCAGTTCTTC.

Comments on this clonotype: This may be a read error, as it is one base from a much larger clone. The V gene is TRBV30, the J gene TRBJ2-3, with 7 bases fitting TRBD2. V gave up 3 bases and J gave up 4 bases; unmatched junction bases: 4. Germline values: CDR1 GTSNPN, CDR2 SVGIG (reference sequence). This CDR3 spans 13 amino acids. Here the CDR3 DNA reads TGTGCCTGGAGCCGGGGGGAGGCAGATACGCAGTATTTT. Protein product: CAWSRGEADTQYF.

The rearrangement uses TRBV2 and TRBJ2-1, with 8 positions matching TRBD1. CDR1 SNHLY and CDR2 FYNNEI come from the germline V gene. The CDR3 loop spans 13 amino acids. The junction had 5 bases not matched to a gene; V was cut back by 7 bases and J by 6 bases. In DNA form, the CDR3 reads TGTGCCAGCATGAGGACAGGGTCCAATGAGCAGTTCTTC. Its translation: CASMRTGSNEQFF. Combining the CDR3 with reference TRBV2 and TRBJ2-1 gives the whole variable domain EPEVTQTPSHQVTQMGQEVILRCVPISNHLYFYWYRQILGQKVEFLVSFYNNEISEKSEIFDDQFSVERPDGSNFTLKIRSTKLEDSAMYFCASMRTGSNEQFFGPGTRLTVL.

On this clonotype: This is likely an artifact of a read error, given a far larger clone one base away. The V and J genes are TRBV6-5 and TRBJ2-1; D not resolved. Germline assignment: CDR1 MNHEY and CDR2 SVGAGI. V lost 8 bases and J 8 bases, leaving 13 bases between the germline ends. The CDR3 totals 12 residues. The CDR3 here is CASQPGWDEQFF. As DNA, the CDR3 is TGTGCCAGCCAACCGGGTTGGGATGAGCAGTTCTTC.

The chain combines TRBV20-1 with TRBJ1-5, with 10 bases matching TRBD1. This CDR3 comprises 15 residues. Germline-derived CDR1 and CDR2 are DFQATT and SNEGSKA (reference sequence). Trimming at V came to 5 bases and at J to 2 bases, leaving 6 bases not matched to a gene. CDR3 nucleotide sequence: TGCAGTGCTTTCCGGGACAGGGGTGGCAATCAGCCCCAGCATTTT. It is translated as CSAFRDRGGNQPQHF.

This clonotype was observed many times. The CDR3 nucleotides are TGTGCCACCAGCTTACCGGGACTTCTCGTGAATGAGCAGTTCTTC. This sequence encodes CATSLPGLLVNEQFF. This rearrangement joins TRBV15 to TRBJ2-1; tentative D call: TRBD2 (6 bases). V lost 5 bases, J lost 7 bases, and 18 bases lay in between. The CDR3 runs 15 residues. CDR1 and CDR2 (germline): LNHNV, YYDKDF (reference sequence). Using reference TRBV15 and TRBJ2-1 for the parts outside the CDR3, the full variable domain is DAMVIQNPRYQVTQFGKPVTLSCSQTLNHNVMYWYQQKSSQAPKLLFHYYDKDFNNEADTPDNFQSRRPNTSFCFLDIRSPGLGDTAMYLCATSLPGLLVNEQFFGPGTRLTVL.

The J gene is TRBJ2-5, the V gene TRBV28; D unresolved. The V and J ends lost 3 bases and 1 base respectively, with 9 bases between them. CDR3 length equals 14 residues. The germline V gene encodes CDR1 MDHEN and CDR2 SYDVKM. The chain's CDR3 is CASSFSRIQETQYF. The CDR3 DNA is TGTGCCAGCAGTTTTTCCAGGATCCAAGAGACCCAGTACTTC.